Only a few counts were recorded for the clone carrying this T cell receptor beta chain. Total RNA was extracted at no less than 5 micrograms per sample. The CDR3 runs 15 residues. Germline assignment: CDR1 MNHEY and CDR2 SVGAGI. V trimming: 6 bases; J trimming: 0 bases; junction bases outside the gene matches: 4. This record comes from a study of blood T cells in healthy people across ages. For the second PCR, which ran for about 6 to 11 cycles, a sample-barcoded 5' primer and a J-beta primer mix were used. Every sample gave at least 2.5 million paired-end reads containing CDR3. TCRdb re-derived calls from the 5' RACE reads in MiXCR, one entry per CDR3 protein. The sample lists approximately 800,000 distinct CDR3 sequences, roughly 60% seen once, with about 20% in the top ten.

The chain recombines TRBV6-5 with TRBJ2-1; 8 nucleotides match TRBD1. This receptor was identified in a man aged 30 to 45 in good health. Sequencing input: blood. The CDR3 nucleotides read TGTGCCAGCAGCCGACAGGGGAGCTCCTACAATGAGCAGTTCTTC. Translation gives CASSRQGSSYNEQFF.